These 25 T cell receptor beta chains share one sample of origin, sequenced in a study of response to subunit inactivated influenza vaccine. In TCRdb, the RT-PCR reads were re-called with MiXCR into one record per CDR3 protein. This table holds some 640,000 distinct CDR3 sequences, 14% found once. The source material was PBMCs from blood, sampled about 14 days before vaccination. The receptors stem from a man between 50 and 59 years old who received an inactivated influenza vaccine.

This clonotype has a handful of counts. The rearrangement joins TRBV7-2 to TRBJ2-3, with unresolved D. CDR3 length equals 13 residues. V lost 5 bases and J 6 bases, leaving 12 bases between the germline ends. Germline V CDR1 and CDR2: SGHTA, FQGNSA. The CDR3 nucleotides read TGTGCCAGCAGCCCGGTTGCGTGGGATACGCAGTATTTT. This gives the protein CASSPVAWDTQYF.

The sample holds one count of this clonotype. This could be a read error, since a much larger clone is one nucleotide away. CDR3 residues: CASSGSGGAILPETQYF. CDR3 in DNA: TGCGCCAGCAGTGGTAGCGGGGGGGCCATCCTCCCAGAGACCCAGTACTTC. V is TRBV10-2 and J is TRBJ2-5; 11 nucleotides line up with TRBD2. This CDR3 contains 17 residues. The germline CDR1 and CDR2 sequences are WSHSY and SAAADI. V shed 4 bases, J shed 4 bases, and the junction held 11 bases outside the gene matches.

This clonotype was counted at least ten times. The chain has TRBV5-5 and TRBJ1-6, with D uncertain. Germline lookup yields CDR1 SGHKS and CDR2 YYEKEE (reference sequence). V lost 4 bases to trimming and J lost 5 bases, with 10 bases between them. CDR3 length: 14 amino acids. The CDR3 nucleotides are TGTGCCAGCAGCCCCCCCCCGGATAATTCACCCCTCCACTTT. Translation gives CASSPPPDNSPLHF.

This chain uses TRBV6-5 with TRBJ2-1, with D hard to call. The length of the CDR3 is 15 residues. CDR1 and CDR2 (germline): MNHEY, SVGAGI. Trimming removed 2 bases at V and 2 bases at J, with 10 bases between. CDR3 region: CASSYVGNTYNEQFF. As DNA, the CDR3 is TGTGCCAGCAGTTACGTAGGTAATACCTACAATGAGCAGTTCTTC.

The CDR3 DNA reads as TGCGCCAGCAGCCAAGATTCCACTAGCGGGATGGCCGCAGATACGCAGTATTTT. It is translated as CASSQDSTSGMAADTQYF. The chain links TRBV4-3 to TRBJ2-3; TRBD2 matches 10 bases. Trimming removed 0 bases from V and 4 bases from J; junction bases left unmatched: 10. The CDR3 has 18 residues. CDR1 LGHNA and CDR2 YSLEER come from the germline V gene.

The chain has TRBV6-1 and TRBJ2-7; D not certain. CDR3 length: 11 amino acids. The V and J ends lost 8 bases and 3 bases respectively, with 8 bases between them. CDR1 MNHNS and CDR2 SASEGT come from the germline V gene. CDR3 nucleotide sequence: TGTGCCAGCGTCCATTACTACGAGCAGTACTTC. This encodes CASVHYYEQYF.

The chain employs TRBV5-1 and TRBJ2-2, with 7 bases fitting TRBD2. The CDR3 contains 13 residues. Trimming cost V 1 base and J 6 bases; bases outside gene matches: 0. Germline CDR1 SGHRS, CDR2 YFSETQ. This chain's CDR3 is CASSLRGAGELFF. DNA of the CDR3: TGCGCCAGCAGCTTGCGGGGGGCCGGGGAGCTGTTTTTT.

This clonotype was seen a few times. The chain has TRBV20-1 and TRBJ2-3; D may be TRBD2 (6 bases). Trimming left V 5 bases short and J 0 bases short, with 15 bases between. Looked up from germline, CDR1 is DFQATT and CDR2 is SNEGSKA (reference sequence). This CDR3 contains 15 residues. DNA for the CDR3: TGCAGTGCTGGCCCGGCGGGGCCTAGCACAGATACGCAGTATTTT. This sequence encodes CSAGPAGPSTDTQYF.

The chain joins TRBV7-9 to TRBJ1-4, with a tentative D call TRBD1 (5 bases). V was clipped by 2 bases and J by 7 bases, with 20 bases between them. This CDR3 has 17 amino acids. Germline V gene data show CDR1 as SEHNR and CDR2 as FQNEAQ (reference sequence). Here the CDR3 DNA reads TGTGCCAGCAGCTTATTCGCGACAGCCGATGGAGGTGAAAAACTGTTTTTT. Protein product: CASSLFATADGGEKLFF.

This rearrangement joins TRBV20-1 to TRBJ1-2; unclear D gene. The V end lost 3 bases, the J end lost 2 bases, and 10 bases lay between the germline ends. CDR3 length equals 13 residues. From germline, CDR1 is DFQATT and CDR2 SNEGSKA (reference sequence). The CDR3 DNA reads TGCAGTGCTAGTAGTACTACGAACTATGGCTACACCTTC. As protein: CSASSTTNYGYTF.

This clonotype was seen a few times. The V and J genes are TRBV7-6 and TRBJ2-1, with D perhaps matching TRBD1 (5 bases). V lost 0 bases to trimming and J lost 6 bases, with 15 bases between them. This CDR3 contains 16 residues. CDR1 SGHVS and CDR2 FNYEAQ come from the germline V gene. The chain's CDR3 is CASSLAVPQGGNEQFF. The CDR3 DNA reads as TGTGCCAGCAGCTTAGCAGTCCCCCAGGGTGGCAATGAGCAGTTCTTC.

The genes are TRBV7-9 and TRBJ2-3; TRBD1 is a possible D gene (5 bases). Germline V gives CDR1 SEHNR, CDR2 FQNEAQ (reference sequence). The CDR3 length is 13 residues. V lost 4 bases and J lost 5, with 10 bases in between. In nucleotides, the CDR3 is TGTGCCAGCAGCTCTCAGGGATTAGATACGCAGTATTTT. Amino acids: CASSSQGLDTQYF. Combining the CDR3 with reference TRBV7-9 and TRBJ2-3 gives the whole variable domain DTGVSQNPRHKITKRGQNVTFRCDPISEHNRLYWYRQTLGQGPEFLTYFQNEAQLEKSRLLSDRFSAERPKGSFSTLEIQRTEQGDSAMYLCASSSQGLDTQYFGPGTRLTVL.

The V and J genes are TRBV6-6 and TRBJ2-7; D may be TRBD1 (5 bases). This CDR3 contains 13 residues. V lost 0 bases to trimming and J lost 7 bases, with 10 bases between them. Germline V gives CDR1 MNHNY, CDR2 SVGAGI (reference sequence). CDR3 residues: CASSYSQGLEQYF. CDR3 coding DNA: TGTGCCAGCAGTTACTCCCAGGGTCTTGAGCAGTACTTC.

The gene calls are TRBV12-3 or TRBV12-4 and TRBJ2-3; a possible D gene is TRBD2 (7 bases). V was trimmed by 6 bases and J by 4 bases, leaving 29 bases between them. This CDR3 is built from 19 residues. The CDR3 nucleotides read TGTGCCAGCAGCACATTGCCCCCTCCAGGGGAGGGCCGCGCAGATACGCAGTATTTT. As protein: CASSTLPPPGEGRADTQYF.

This clonotype was recorded a few times. The chain carries TRBV3-1 and TRBJ2-5; 9 positions agree with TRBD2. Germline V gene sequence: CDR1 LGHDT, CDR2 YNNKEL (reference sequence). With V trimmed by 4 bases and J by 6 bases, 12 bases remained unmatched. This CDR3 is built from 16 residues. CDR3 sequence reads: CASSRSEAGGGKTQYF. Here the CDR3 DNA reads TGTGCCAGCAGCCGGTCGGAGGCGGGAGGGGGAAAGACCCAGTACTTC.

The chain joins TRBV12-3 or TRBV12-4 to TRBJ2-2; no clear D. This CDR3 is built from 15 residues. Trimming left V 3 bases short and J 6 bases short, with 14 bases between. The chain's CDR3 is CASSLGSVEAGELFF. CDR3 sequence (DNA): TGTGCCAGCAGTTTGGGCAGTGTAGAAGCCGGGGAGCTGTTTTTT.

The rearrangement joins TRBV12-3 or TRBV12-4 to TRBJ2-1; TRBD1 is a possible D gene (6 bases). The CDR3 loop spans 13 amino acids. The V gene lost 5 bases and the J gene lost 3 bases, with 8 bases spanning the gap. Here the CDR3 DNA reads TGTGCCAGCAGTAGGGACAACTACAATGAGCAGTTCTTC. This encodes CASSRDNYNEQFF.

The V gene is TRBV29-1, the J gene TRBJ2-3; TRBD1 matches 10 bases. The CDR3 loop spans 15 amino acids. V shed 5 bases and J 4 bases; nucleotides not matched to a gene: 9. Germline CDR1 is SQVTM and CDR2 is ANQGSEA. The chain's CDR3 is CSVRRGQGSADTQYF. The CDR3 DNA follows: TGCAGCGTTCGACGGGGACAGGGGAGTGCAGATACGCAGTATTTT.

This clonotype was detected only a few times. The genes are TRBV7-8 and TRBJ2-3, with 13 bases matching TRBD2. CDR3 size: 16 residues. V was clipped by 5 bases and J by 7 bases; unmatched bases: 9. Germline loops: CDR1 SGHVS, CDR2 FQNEAQ. Written as DNA, the CDR3 is TGTGCCAGCAGCGACAGACTAGCGGGGGGCCGGAATACGCAGTATTTT. Translating gives CASSDRLAGGRNTQYF.

This clonotype has more than one count but fewer than ten. The chain employs TRBV20-1 and TRBJ1-2; D is uncertain. The CDR3 runs to 13 residues. Trimming removed 5 bases from V and 4 bases from J, with 14 bases in between. The germline gives CDR1 DFQATT, CDR2 SNEGSKA (reference sequence). The CDR3 nucleotides read TGCAGTGCTCCAGACCCACCTGGCTATGGCTACACCTTC. Protein sequence: CSAPDPPGYGYTF.

The count of this clonotype is one. The gene calls are TRBV29-1 and TRBJ2-1; 8 nucleotides match TRBD2. Germline CDR1 is SQVTM and CDR2 is ANQGSEA. The CDR3 contains 14 residues. Trimming removed 6 bases from V and 6 bases from J; junction bases left unmatched: 10. CDR3 nucleotide sequence: TGCAGCGTGGTTATAAGTCTAGCGGGCAATGAGCAGTTCTTC. Protein sequence: CSVVISLAGNEQFF.

The chain is built from TRBV7-9 and TRBJ2-1; 9 bases align to TRBD2. Trimming at V came to 10 bases and at J to 8 bases, leaving 6 bases not matched to a gene. This CDR3 has 12 residues. Germline V gene data show CDR1 as SEHNR and CDR2 as FQNEAQ (reference sequence). CDR3 protein: CATTSGFDEQFF. As DNA, the CDR3 is TGTGCCACCACTAGCGGGTTCGATGAGCAGTTCTTC.

The V gene is TRBV4-2, the J gene TRBJ2-7, with TRBD2 matching over 13 bases. Germline CDR1 reads LGHNA; CDR2 reads YNFKEQ. V gave up 1 base and J gave up 0 bases; unmatched junction bases: 0. The CDR3 covers 16 residues. The CDR3 nucleotides read TGTGCCAGCAGCCAAGGGACTAGCGGGAGCTCCTACGAGCAGTACTTC. Protein product: CASSQGTSGSSYEQYF.

The sample holds a few counts of this clonotype. The chain is built from TRBV20-1 and TRBJ2-7, with 8 nucleotides matching TRBD2. This CDR3 has 15 residues. Germline V lookup: CDR1 DFQATT, CDR2 SNEGSKA (reference sequence). V was clipped by 0 bases and J by 5 bases; unmatched bases: 9. The CDR3: CSARDRGGGPHEQYF. The CDR3 bases are TGCAGTGCTAGAGATCGGGGGGGAGGGCCCCACGAGCAGTACTTC.

This clonotype showed up many times. The genes are TRBV4-2 and TRBJ2-3; a possible D gene is TRBD2 (6 bases). The germline gives CDR1 LGHNA, CDR2 YNFKEQ. Trimming shortened V by 7 bases and J by 2 bases, and 19 bases separated the two germline ends. The CDR3 is 16 amino acids. The CDR3 spells CASTPGTGGFTDTQYF. The CDR3 nucleotides read TGTGCCAGCACCCCCGGGACTGGGGGATTCACAGATACGCAGTATTTT.